The 27 T cell receptor beta chains in this list originate from one sample, sequenced in a study of graft-versus-host responses after intestinal transplantation. These receptors lack a known antigen. Sequencing was performed with immunoSEQ multiplex PCR; in TCRdb, only in-frame clones are kept and a portion is missing. The repertoire holds under 90,000 clones, approximately 89% seen once, with approximately 0.32% in the top ten. The material sequenced was unstimulated CD4+ T cells sorted from spleen or lymph node cells, taken before transplant. These TCRs come from a human donor who was the organ donor for an intestinal transplant.

The gene calls are TRBV10-2 and TRBJ2-1; D is unclear. V was trimmed by 5 bases and J by 3 bases, leaving 11 bases between them. This CDR3 is built from 14 residues. CDR1 and CDR2 (germline): WSHSY, SAAADI. The CDR3 loop is CASSWSSDYNEQFF. Here the CDR3 DNA reads TGCGCCAGCAGTTGGTCTTCAGACTACAATGAGCAGTTCTTC.

This chain connects TRBV20-1 to TRBJ2-7; D gene uncertain. Germline values: CDR1 DFQATT, CDR2 SNEGSKA (reference sequence). The CDR3 is 11 amino acids. V gave up 3 bases and J gave up 2 bases, with 5 bases separating them. CDR3 loop: CSASITYEQYF. CDR3 DNA sequence: TGCAGTGCTAGTATAACCTACGAGCAGTACTTC.

The V call is TRBV7-3, the J call TRBJ2-6; D gene unclear. Looked up from germline, CDR1 is SGHTA and CDR2 is FQGTGA. Trimming cost V 0 bases and J 1 base, with 4 bases left between them. This CDR3 spans 15 amino acids. For the CDR3, the DNA is TGTGCCAGCAGCTTAACGAGTTCTGGGGCCAACGTCCTGACTTTC. Amino acids: CASSLTSSGANVLTF.

The rearrangement joins TRBV6-1 to TRBJ1-1, with D perhaps matching TRBD1 (5 bases). The CDR3 totals 14 residues. Between the trimmed V and J ends, which lost 6 bases and 1 base, there was a span of 12 bases. CDR1 MNHNS and CDR2 SASEGT come from the germline V gene. The CDR3 region has the DNA TGTGCCAGCAGACCCAGGGAGGGGAACACTGAAGCTTTCTTT. It codes for CASRPREGNTEAFF.

The chain is built from TRBV4-1 and TRBJ2-1; 7 bases map to TRBD1. Germline V gene lookup returns CDR1 MGHRA and CDR2 YSYEKL. The CDR3 contains 14 residues. V lost 3 bases to trimming and J lost 6 bases; unmatched junction nucleotides: 5. The CDR3 region is CASSHLRTGNEQFF. The CDR3 bases are TGCGCCAGCAGCCACCTTAGGACAGGCAATGAGCAGTTCTTC.

The CDR3 nucleotides are TGCGCCAGCGGATTCGGAGCGGGAGGTGGTGTTGAGCAGTTCTTC. Translating it yields CASGFGAGGGVEQFF. The gene calls are TRBV5-1 and TRBJ2-1; 9 nucleotides line up with TRBD2. Germline V CDR1 and CDR2: SGHRS, YFSETQ. Losses at the gene ends were 7 bases for V and 9 bases for J; bases not matched to a gene: 14. The CDR3 has 15 residues.

The chain is built from TRBV5-1 and TRBJ2-1; 9 bases map to TRBD2. Trimming at V came to 0 bases and at J to 13 bases, leaving 14 bases not matched to a gene. Germline V gene lookup returns CDR1 SGHRS and CDR2 YFSETQ. This CDR3 has 16 residues. The CDR3 spells CASSLVPGTSTASQFF. Written as DNA, the CDR3 is TGCGCCAGCAGCTTGGTGCCCGGGACTAGCACCGCGAGCCAGTTCTTC.

The V call is TRBV5-5, the J call TRBJ2-1; 11 bases are a match to TRBD2. V gave up 6 bases and J gave up 2 bases; unmatched junction bases: 13. The V gene's germline CDR1 is SGHKS and CDR2 YYEKEE (reference sequence). The CDR3 totals 18 residues. The DNA of the CDR3 is TGTGCCAGCATCGGGCTCGGTAGCGGGGGGGCCGCCTACAATGAGCAGTTCTTC. It translates to CASIGLGSGGAAYNEQFF.

The chain employs TRBV19 and TRBJ2-5; D may be TRBD2 (6 bases). V lost 7 bases to trimming and J lost 3 bases, with 21 bases between them. Germline V gene lookup returns CDR1 LNHDA and CDR2 SQIVND (reference sequence). The CDR3 contains 16 residues. The CDR3 sequence is CASTGAVASAEETQYF. The CDR3 DNA reads as TGTGCCAGTACCGGCGCGGTAGCTAGCGCCGAAGAGACCCAGTACTTC.

The V and J genes are TRBV9 and TRBJ2-7; D gene ambiguous. Trimming stripped 0 bases from V and 0 bases from J, with 10 bases between. CDR3 length: 15 residues. Germline V CDR1 and CDR2: SGDLS, YYNGEE. CDR3 nucleotides: TGTGCCAGCAGCGTAGAGGCGGCGAGCTCCTACGAGCAGTACTTC. Amino acid sequence: CASSVEAASSYEQYF.

The genes are TRBV5-4 and TRBJ2-1, with unresolved D. The ends were cut back, 1 base at V and 1 base at J, with 9 bases in the middle. The V gene's germline CDR1 is SGHNT and CDR2 YYREEE (reference sequence). The CDR3 covers 15 residues. The CDR3 coding sequence is TGTGCCAGCAGCTTGAGTCTACCGTCCTACAATGAGCAGTTCTTC. It translates to CASSLSLPSYNEQFF.

The chain links TRBV19 to TRBJ1-5; weak D call: TRBD1 (5 bases). Trimming took 8 bases from V and 0 from J, leaving 11 bases between them. Germline V gene data show CDR1 as LNHDA and CDR2 as SQIVND (reference sequence). This CDR3 spans 14 amino acids. CDR3 nucleotide sequence: TGTGCCAGTTTAAAGACAGTTAGCAATCAGCCCCAGCATTTT. Translated: CASLKTVSNQPQHF.

This chain connects TRBV2 to TRBJ2-3; D may be TRBD2 (7 bases). Germline V gene sequence: CDR1 SNHLY, CDR2 FYNNEI. The CDR3 totals 13 residues. Trimming removed 10 bases from V and 6 bases from J, with 17 bases in between. The CDR3 bases are TGTGCCATCCGGGGGGCTGCGTTTGATACGCAGTATTTT. Protein sequence: CAIRGAAFDTQYF.

The chain has TRBV5-6 and TRBJ2-4; TRBD1 aligns across 7 bases. The V gene's germline CDR1 is SGHDT and CDR2 YYEEEE. V shed 0 bases and J 6 bases; nucleotides not matched to a gene: 0. The CDR3 has 13 amino acids. The CDR3 DNA reads as TGTGCCAGCAGCTTGGACAGGGGAAACATTCAGTACTTC. Protein product: CASSLDRGNIQYF. The full variable domain, its missing parts supplied by reference TRBV5-6 and TRBJ2-4, is DAGVTQSPTHLIKTRGQQVTLRCSPKSGHDTVSWYQQALGQGPQFIFQYYEEEERQRGNFPDRFSGHQFPNYSSELNVNALLLGDSALYLCASSLDRGNIQYFGAGTRLSVL.

This chain uses TRBV4-1 with TRBJ1-1; no reliable D call. Germline lookup yields CDR1 MGHRA and CDR2 YSYEKL. This CDR3 is 14 amino acids long. The V end was cut by 0 bases, the J end by 7 bases, with 12 bases between. The CDR3 nucleotides read TGCGCCAGCAGCCAAGAAGCGGCCGAGGGTGAAGCTTTCTTT. The encoded protein is CASSQEAAEGEAFF.

CDR3 region: CASSDGGYGYTF. The CDR3 DNA is TGTGCCAGCAGTGACGGGGGGTATGGCTACACCTTC. The chain is built from TRBV6-4 and TRBJ1-2; D perhaps matches TRBD1 (5 bases). V lost 2 bases and J lost 5, with 6 bases in between. The CDR3 sequence is 12 residues long. The germline CDR1 and CDR2 sequences are MRHNA and SNTAGT.

This chain joins TRBV11-2 and TRBJ2-2, with D perhaps matching TRBD1 (6 bases). The CDR3 is made up of 15 amino acids. CDR1 and CDR2 from the germline V gene are SGHAT and FQNNGV. V lost 2 bases and J 5 bases, leaving 12 bases between the germline ends. CDR3 coding DNA: TGTGCCAGCAGCTTAAGGGGGTCGTGGACCGGGGAGCTGTTTTTT. Its protein product is CASSLRGSWTGELFF.

The J gene is TRBJ2-7, the V gene TRBV7-3; perhaps TRBD1 as D (6 bases). The CDR3 totals 16 residues. From germline, CDR1 is SGHTA and CDR2 FQGTGA. With 4 bases removed from V and 7 bases from J, the gap between germline ends came to 23 bases. DNA for the CDR3: TGTGCCAGCAGCTCAGGACAGCCAGGGACCTCTACGGAGCAGTACTTC. It yields the protein CASSSGQPGTSTEQYF.

The chain links TRBV28 to TRBJ2-3; 8 nucleotides match TRBD2. The germline gives CDR1 MDHEN, CDR2 SYDVKM. This CDR3 is built from 15 residues. The J segment lost 0 bases and the V segment lost 8 bases, leaving 7 bases of the junction unmatched. The CDR3 loop is CASRILADSTDTQYF. In DNA, the CDR3 is TGTGCCAGCCGCATACTAGCGGACAGCACAGATACGCAGTATTTT.

As to this clone: Other DNA sequences within the sample encode an identical CDR3. This chain connects TRBV6-6 to TRBJ2-7; 7 positions match TRBD1. Trimming at V came to 5 bases and at J to 1 base, leaving 11 bases not matched to a gene. Germline CDR1 MNHNY, CDR2 SVGAGI (reference sequence). The CDR3 is 16 amino acids. Written as DNA, the CDR3 is TGTGCCAGCAGTCGGACAGGACTTCGGCAGTCCTACGAGCAGTACTTC. It encodes CASSRTGLRQSYEQYF.

The chain carries TRBV7-3 and TRBJ2-1; 7 bases are a match to TRBD2. The V segment lost 1 base and the J segment 4 bases; nucleotides outside the gene matches: 4. Germline-derived CDR1 and CDR2 are SGHTA and FQGTGA. CDR3 length equals 15 residues. CDR3: CASSLRAGDYNEQFF. The CDR3 DNA reads as TGTGCCAGCAGCTTAAGGGCGGGGGATTACAATGAGCAGTTCTTC. The full variable domain, with the rest looked up from reference TRBV7-3 and TRBJ2-1, is GAGVSQTPSNKVTEKGKYVELRCDPISGHTALYWYRQSLGQGPEFLIYFQGTGAADDSGLPNDRFFAVRPEGSVSTLKIQRTERGDSAVYLCASSLRAGDYNEQFFGPGTRLTVL.

This chain uses TRBV7-2 with TRBJ2-3; possible D gene TRBD1, 5 bases. Germline loops: CDR1 SGHTA, CDR2 FQGNSA. Trimming pared 5 bases from V and 3 bases from J, leaving 15 bases between. This CDR3 is built from 15 residues. In DNA, the CDR3 is TGTGCCAGCAGCCAGCATCAGGGAAAAACAGATACGCAGTATTTT. Translated: CASSQHQGKTDTQYF.

This chain uses TRBV9 with TRBJ1-1; D is uncertain. The V end was cut by 0 bases, the J end by 3 bases, with 9 bases between. The CDR3 loop spans 14 amino acids. Germline CDR1 SGDLS, CDR2 YYNGEE. The CDR3 DNA reads as TGTGCCAGCAGCGTAGCCAGCGGTTACACTGAAGCTTTCTTT. This translates into CASSVASGYTEAFF.

This clone has just one count. The rearrangement links TRBV18 to TRBJ2-1; 12 bases line up with TRBD2. The CDR3 extends over 16 amino acids. Germline V gene lookup returns CDR1 KGHSH and CDR2 LQKENI. Losses at the gene ends were 0 bases for V and 9 bases for J; bases not matched to a gene: 6. In DNA, the CDR3 is TGTGCCAGCTCACCACCGGCTAGCGGGGGGGCCGGTGAGCAGTTCTTC. Its protein is CASSPPASGGAGEQFF.

For the CDR3, the DNA is TGTGCCAGCAGCCCAGGGAGAGCGGGTGGGATGAATGAGCAGTTCTTC. Translating gives CASSPGRAGGMNEQFF. The chain is built from TRBV28 and TRBJ2-1, with D possibly being TRBD2 (6 bases). Per germline, CDR1 MDHEN and CDR2 SYDVKM. The V end was cut by 6 bases, the J end by 7 bases, with 22 bases between. The CDR3 covers 16 residues. Drawing the rest from reference TRBV28 and TRBJ2-1, the complete variable domain is DVKVTQSSRYLVKRTGEKVFLECVQDMDHENMFWYRQDPGLGLRLIYFSYDVKMKEKGDIPEGYSVSREKKERFSLILESASTNQTSMYLCASSPGRAGGMNEQFFGPGTRLTVL.

On this clone: The junction differs from germline at one of its ends, possibly a read error. The rearrangement uses TRBV5-6 and TRBJ2-7; 10 bases map to TRBD2. The V gene's germline CDR1 is SGHDT and CDR2 YYEEEE. This CDR3 has 18 residues. The CDR3 spells CASSLRLAGVPGRYKQYF. As DNA, the CDR3 is TGTGCCAGCAGCTTGCGGCTAGCGGGGGTTCCGGGCCGCTACAAGCAGTACTTC.

The chain carries TRBV5-1 and TRBJ2-7; 7 bases map to TRBD1. Trimming cost V 4 bases and J 6 bases; bases outside gene matches: 7. CDR3 length: 13 residues. Germline V lookup: CDR1 SGHRS, CDR2 YFSETQ. CDR3: CASSRQGQREQYF. CDR3 sequence (DNA): TGCGCCAGCAGCCGACAGGGTCAGCGCGAGCAGTACTTC.